This TCR beta chain was identified during a study of technical replicates of blood from several donors. Sequencing was performed with immunoSEQ multiplex PCR; in TCRdb, only in-frame clones are kept and a portion is missing. In the table there are tens of thousands of clones, 90% to 95% of which are singletons. The V gene end was trimmed by 8 bases and the J gene end by 1 base; junction bases not matched to a gene: 9. Germline-derived CDR1 and CDR2 are SEHNR and FQNEAQ (reference sequence). The CDR3 totals 15 residues. Input material: T cells isolated from PBMCs. The receptor was isolated from a human donor in good health. The genes are TRBV7-9 and TRBJ1-1, with TRBD1 matching 8 bases. CDR3 DNA: TGTGCCAGCCGAGTGTCAGGGGGCTGGAACACTGAAGCTTTCTTT. This sequence encodes CASRVSGGWNTEAFF.